The clone carrying this T cell receptor beta chain occurred many times. This sample is part of a study of T cells after yellow fever vaccination. Germline V gives CDR1 MNHEY, CDR2 SVGEGT. Trimming at V came to 2 bases and at J to 5 bases, leaving 3 bases not matched to a gene. CDR3 length: 14 residues. TCRdb recomputed calls from the 5' RACE reads with MiXCR, one row per CDR3 protein. The sample has about 340,000 distinct CDR3 sequences, 4% seen once. The TCR comes from a man between 18 and 29 years old who received the YFV17D yellow fever vaccine. V gene TRBV6-2 or TRBV6-3 combines with J gene TRBJ2-3; 8 nucleotides match TRBD2. This material consisted of PBMCs, taken 5 days after the yellow fever booster vaccination. In DNA form, the CDR3 reads TGTGCCAGCAGTTACGGACTAGCAGGAGATACGCAGTATTTT. It encodes CASSYGLAGDTQYF.